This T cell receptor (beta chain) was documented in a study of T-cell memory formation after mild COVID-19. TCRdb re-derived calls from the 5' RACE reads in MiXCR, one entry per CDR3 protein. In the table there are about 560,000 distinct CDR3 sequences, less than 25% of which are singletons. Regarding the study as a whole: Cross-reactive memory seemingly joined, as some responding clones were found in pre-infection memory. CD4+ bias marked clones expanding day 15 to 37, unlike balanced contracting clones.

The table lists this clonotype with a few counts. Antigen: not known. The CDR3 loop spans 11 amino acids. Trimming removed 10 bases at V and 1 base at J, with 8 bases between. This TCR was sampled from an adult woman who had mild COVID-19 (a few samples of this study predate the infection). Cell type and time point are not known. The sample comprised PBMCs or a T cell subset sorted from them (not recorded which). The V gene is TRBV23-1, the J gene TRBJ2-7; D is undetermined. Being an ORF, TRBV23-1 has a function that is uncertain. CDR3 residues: CATPLSYEQYF. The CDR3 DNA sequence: TGCGCCACGCCCCTGTCCTACGAGCAGTACTTC.